A single sample gave rise to the 4 T cell receptor beta chains below, sequenced in a study of cytomegalovirus exposure and HLA in healthy donors. Primers for the PCR totalled 60 Vbeta and 13 Jbeta. TCRdb keeps only in-frame clones here, not all; method: immunoSEQ multiplex PCR. Among 150,000 to 180,000 clones listed, over 65% were seen once. The sample consisted of PBMCs. Source of these receptors: a woman in her 40s in good health and CMV-seronegative.

This clone is a singleton in its sample. The chain carries TRBV6-1 and TRBJ2-1, with 8 bases matching TRBD2. The CDR3 has 15 amino acids. The germline gives CDR1 MNHNS, CDR2 SASEGT. J gave up 8 bases and V 2 bases, and 8 bases lay outside the gene matches. This CDR3 reads CASSEHSGGGYEQFF. The DNA of the CDR3 is TGTGCCAGCAGTGAACACAGCGGGGGTGGCTATGAGCAGTTCTTC.

The CDR3 loop reads CASSSRARPTYEQYF. Written as DNA, the CDR3 is TGTGCCAGCAGCTCGCGGGCCAGACCGACCTACGAGCAGTACTTC. The rearrangement uses TRBV7-8 and TRBJ2-7; tentatively, D is TRBD2 (5 bases). The CDR3 is made up of 15 amino acids. V was cut by 4 bases and J by 2 bases, with 15 bases left in between. Germline V gene sequence: CDR1 SGHVS, CDR2 FQNEAQ.

The V and J genes are TRBV6-1 and TRBJ1-2; TRBD1 matches 9 bases. Germline loops: CDR1 MNHNS, CDR2 SASEGT. CDR3 length equals 14 residues. The J segment lost 4 bases and the V segment lost 6 bases, leaving 6 bases of the junction unmatched. The CDR3 sequence is CASSRTGAGYGYTF. The CDR3 nucleotides read TGTGCCAGCAGCCGGACAGGGGCAGGCTATGGCTACACCTTC.

The rearrangement links TRBV2 to TRBJ2-3, with a tentative D call TRBD1 (5 bases). Between the trimmed V and J ends, which lost 6 bases and 2 bases, there was a span of 6 bases. Germline CDR1 reads SNHLY; CDR2 reads FYNNEI. The CDR3 loop spans 12 amino acids. CDR3 in DNA: TGTGCCAGCAGGGACACCACAGATACGCAGTATTTT. Amino acids: CASRDTTDTQYF.